The rows below give T cell receptor beta chains drawn from one sample of a study of blood T cell repertoires in COVID-19. Only in-frame clones appear in the TCRdb table, and some are missing; sequencing was by immunoSEQ multiplex PCR. The sample records about 280,000 clones, around nine tenths being singletons. Sequenced: peripheral blood. These receptors were obtained from a man aged 35 to 55 with active or convalescent COVID-19. The CDR3 runs from the conserved cysteine through the conserved F or W. Each record gives: V gene, D gene, J gene, clone size, CDR3 DNA, CDR3 protein. The D gene is left open where the match is weak. Part of the rows lack a size; the others show once, few, many or a class for expanded clones.

V: TRBV29-1; D: .; J: TRBJ1-1; size: few; DNA: TGCAGCGTTGTCGTCAGGCAGGATACTGAAGCTTTCTTT; CDR3: CSVVVRQDTEAFF
V: TRBV4-2; D: .; J: TRBJ2-7; size: .; DNA: TGTGCCAGCAGCCAAGATGGAGGGGGCGACGAGCAGTACTTC; CDR3: CASSQDGGGDEQYF
V: TRBV6-6; D: .; J: TRBJ2-3; size: .; DNA: TGTGCCAGCGGAGGACTTGGCCCAGATACGCAGTATTTT; CDR3: CASGGLGPDTQYF
V: TRBV5-5; D: TRBD2; J: TRBJ2-5; size: .; DNA: TGTGCCAGCAGCTACCCGGGACTAGGGGAGACCCAGTACTTC; CDR3: CASSYPGLGETQYF
V: TRBV4-2; D: .; J: TRBJ1-6; size: few; DNA: TGTGCCAGCAGCCAAGAACAGCTCTATAATTCACCCCTCCACTTT; CDR3: CASSQEQLYNSPLHF
V: TRBV19; D: .; J: TRBJ1-6; size: .; DNA: TGTGCCAGTAGTATGGCGGCGGCGGGAAATTCACCCCTCCACTTT; CDR3: CASSMAAAGNSPLHF
V: TRBV21-1; D: .; J: TRBJ2-7; size: .; DNA: TGTGCCAGCAGCACCTTAGACAGGGGGCTCTACGAGCAGTACTTC; CDR3: CASSTLDRGLYEQYF
V: TRBV5-5; D: .; J: TRBJ1-3; size: .; DNA: TGTGCCAGCAGCTTGGAACAGGTCTCTGGAAACACCATATATTTT; CDR3: CASSLEQVSGNTIYF
V: TRBV5-1; D: TRBD1; J: TRBJ2-7; size: .; DNA: TGCGCCAGCAGCTGGGTCCCCAGGGGACAGGTCAACGAGCAGTACTTC; CDR3: CASSWVPRGQVNEQYF
V: TRBV5-6; D: TRBD1; J: TRBJ1-1; size: .; DNA: TGTGCCAGCAGCATGGGACAGGGGTTGGCTGAAGCTTTCTTT; CDR3: CASSMGQGLAEAFF
V: TRBV4-1; D: TRBD2; J: TRBJ2-5; size: .; DNA: TGCGCCAGCAGCCAAGTCCCCGGGACTAGCGGGAGGCCCCGAGAGACCCAGTACTTC; CDR3: CASSQVPGTSGRPRETQYF
V: TRBV6-2/TRBV6-3; D: TRBD1; J: TRBJ1-1; size: .; DNA: TGTGCCAGCAGTTACCCGGACAGGGAAGGAGCTTTCTTT; CDR3: CASSYPDREGAFF
V: TRBV2; D: .; J: TRBJ2-7; size: .; DNA: TGTGCCAGCACCGTAGGGGCGTACGAGCAGTACTTC; CDR3: CASTVGAYEQYF
V: TRBV6-5; D: TRBD1; J: TRBJ2-5; size: .; DNA: TGTGCCAGCAGTTACCCGACAGGGGACTACCAAGAGACCCAGTACTTC; CDR3: CASSYPTGDYQETQYF
V: TRBV5-1; D: TRBD2; J: TRBJ2-5; size: .; DNA: TGCGCCAGCAGCTTTGGTAGCGGGGGAGAGACCCAGTACTTC; CDR3: CASSFGSGGETQYF
V: TRBV21-1; D: .; J: TRBJ2-7; size: .; DNA: TGTGCCAGCAGCAAAGCGCTTTCTAGGTCCGGGAGAGAACCCTACGAGCAGTACTTC; CDR3: CASSKALSRSGREPYEQYF
V: TRBV30; D: TRBD2; J: TRBJ2-5; size: once; DNA: TGTGCGCTCGGACTAGCGACAATCCAGGGAGAGACCCAGTACTTC; CDR3: CALGLATIQGETQYF
V: TRBV29-1; D: TRBD1; J: TRBJ2-2; size: once; DNA: TGCAGCGTCACCGACATCAGGGGGCGCAGGGCCGGGGAGCTGTTTTTT; CDR3: CSVTDIRGRRAGELFF
V: TRBV9; D: TRBD2; J: TRBJ2-3; size: .; DNA: TGTGCCAGCAGCGTTTACGGGACTAGCGGGGGAAACACAGATACGCAGTATTTT; CDR3: CASSVYGTSGGNTDTQYF
V: TRBV3-1/TRBV3-2; D: TRBD2; J: TRBJ2-1; size: .; DNA: TGTGCCAGCAGCCCGGCTAGCGGGAGGTTAACCTCCTACAATGAGCAGTTCTTC; CDR3: CASSPASGRLTSYNEQFF
V: TRBV6-5; D: .; J: TRBJ1-6; size: few; DNA: TGTGCCAGCAGTTCACAGCTACCCAGAAATTCACCCCTCCACTTT; CDR3: CASSSQLPRNSPLHF
V: TRBV5-4; D: TRBD2; J: TRBJ2-3; size: .; DNA: TGTGCCAGCGGGACTAGCGGTGGTAGCACAGATACGCAGTATTTT; CDR3: CASGTSGGSTDTQYF
V: TRBV5-1; D: .; J: TRBJ1-4; size: .; DNA: TGCGCCAGCAGCTTGCGGGGAAGGGAAAAACTGTTTTTT; CDR3: CASSLRGREKLFF
V: TRBV18; D: .; J: TRBJ1-4; size: .; DNA: TGTGCCAGCTCACTCCCGGGACAAGCTAATGAAAAACTGTTTTTT; CDR3: CASSLPGQANEKLFF
V: TRBV4-1; D: TRBD1; J: TRBJ2-7; size: .; DNA: TGCGCCAGCAGCCAAGGGACAGGGTCGAGCCCTTACGAGCAGTACTTC; CDR3: CASSQGTGSSPYEQYF
V: TRBV9; D: .; J: TRBJ2-3; size: .; DNA: TGTGCCAGCAGCTACAGCATGACAGATACGCAGTATTTT; CDR3: CASSYSMTDTQYF
V: TRBV15; D: .; J: TRBJ1-6; size: .; DNA: TGTGCCACCAGCAGTACAGTTCGACGCTCCTATAATTCACCCCTCCACTTT; CDR3: CATSSTVRRSYNSPLHF
V: TRBV5-4; D: TRBD1; J: TRBJ1-1; size: once; DNA: TGTGCCAGCAGCCTGGGACAGGGGTTAGTCATGAACACTGAAGCTTTCTTT; CDR3: CASSLGQGLVMNTEAFF
V: TRBV19; D: TRBD1; J: TRBJ2-1; size: .; DNA: TGTGCCAGTACTCTGACAGGGGACGGCTCCAATGAGCAGTTCTTC; CDR3: CASTLTGDGSNEQFF
V: TRBV5-1; D: TRBD1; J: TRBJ2-2; size: .; DNA: TGCGCCAGCAGCTTGACAGGGGGCTTCGGGGAGCTGTTTTTT; CDR3: CASSLTGGFGELFF
V: TRBV2; D: .; J: TRBJ1-4; size: .; DNA: TGTGCCAGCAGTGATGGAGGGTTTGAAGCTAATGAAAAACTGTTTTTT; CDR3: CASSDGGFEANEKLFF
V: TRBV24-1; D: TRBD2; J: TRBJ2-1; size: once; DNA: TGTGCCACCAGTGACGCGACTAGCGGGGGGTTTTACAATGAGCAGTTCTTC; CDR3: CATSDATSGGFYNEQFF
V: TRBV12-3/TRBV12-4; D: .; J: TRBJ1-3; size: .; DNA: TGTGCCAGCACCCAACCAACAGGAAACACCATATATTTT; CDR3: CASTQPTGNTIYF
V: TRBV19; D: TRBD1; J: TRBJ2-7; size: .; DNA: TGTGCCAGTAGTATGGACAGGGGCCCCTACGAGCAGTACTTC; CDR3: CASSMDRGPYEQYF
V: TRBV5-4; D: TRBD2; J: TRBJ2-3; size: .; DNA: TGTGCCAGCGCCCGGGGGGGTGAGGATACGCAGTATTTT; CDR3: CASARGGEDTQYF
V: TRBV28; D: TRBD1; J: TRBJ2-7; size: .; DNA: TGTGCCAGCAACCCTGGGACAGCATACTCACCCTACGAGCAGTACTTC; CDR3: CASNPGTAYSPYEQYF
V: TRBV15; D: TRBD1; J: TRBJ2-3; size: .; DNA: TGTGCCACCAGCAGATGGGGGACAGGAAGCACAGATACGCAGTATTTT; CDR3: CATSRWGTGSTDTQYF
V: TRBV11-2; D: TRBD1; J: TRBJ2-7; size: few; DNA: TGTGCCAGCAGCTTAGTCAAGGGGGCCCACGAGCAGTACTTC; CDR3: CASSLVKGAHEQYF
V: TRBV19; D: TRBD1; J: TRBJ2-7; size: .; DNA: TGTGCCAGTAATAGTGCCCCACAGGGGGCTTACGAGCAGTACTTC; CDR3: CASNSAPQGAYEQYF
V: TRBV5-1; D: TRBD2; J: TRBJ2-3; size: .; DNA: TGCGCCAGCAGCTTGGTAGCCGGGACTAGCGGAGATACGCAGTATTTT; CDR3: CASSLVAGTSGDTQYF
V: TRBV11-2; D: TRBD2; J: TRBJ2-5; size: .; DNA: TGTGCCAGCAGTCACCATGGGACTACTCAAGAGACCCAGTACTTC; CDR3: CASSHHGTTQETQYF
V: TRBV3-1/TRBV3-2; D: .; J: TRBJ1-2; size: .; DNA: TGTGCCAGCAGCCAAGATCTAGCGACTATCTATGGCTACACCTTC; CDR3: CASSQDLATIYGYTF
V: TRBV5-8; D: .; J: TRBJ1-4; size: .; DNA: TGTGCCAGCACCAAAGGACCGGGGGATGAAAAACTGTTTTTT; CDR3: CASTKGPGDEKLFF
V: TRBV30; D: .; J: TRBJ2-2; size: .; DNA: TGTGCCTGGAGACCGGACCAGGGAACCGGGGAGCTGTTTTTT; CDR3: CAWRPDQGTGELFF
V: TRBV19; D: .; J: TRBJ2-2; size: once; DNA: TGTGCCAGTAGCATCTCGGACACCGGGGAGCTGTTTTTT; CDR3: CASSISDTGELFF
V: TRBV18; D: .; J: TRBJ1-4; size: once; DNA: TGTGCCAGCTCACCGGGCCAGGATAATGAAAAACTGTTTTTT; CDR3: CASSPGQDNEKLFF
V: TRBV24-1; D: .; J: TRBJ1-4; size: .; DNA: TGTGCCACCAGTGATTCTCGTGAAAAACTGTTTTTT; CDR3: CATSDSREKLFF
V: TRBV7-9; D: .; J: TRBJ1-1; size: .; DNA: TGTGCCAGCAGCTTAGTCGCGGAGTTGTGGACTGAAGCTTTCTTT; CDR3: CASSLVAELWTEAFF
V: TRBV29-1; D: .; J: TRBJ1-1; size: .; DNA: TGCAGCGTTGCGTCAGGGAACACTGAAGCTTTCTTT; CDR3: CSVASGNTEAFF
V: TRBV28; D: .; J: TRBJ1-1; size: once; DNA: TGTGCCAGCACCGACCTGGGGGGCACTGAAGCTTTCTTT; CDR3: CASTDLGGTEAFF
V: TRBV29-1; D: .; J: TRBJ2-1; size: once; DNA: TGCAGCGTTGCTCGGGGGGCAGGGGACAATGAGCAGTTCTTC; CDR3: CSVARGAGDNEQFF
V: TRBV6-5; D: .; J: TRBJ1-5; size: .; DNA: TGTGCCAGCAGTTACCGGCCGACTAATCAGCCCCAGCATTTT; CDR3: CASSYRPTNQPQHF